This T cell receptor beta chain was retrieved from a study of blood T cells in healthy people across ages. The CDR3 has 17 residues. Looked up from germline, CDR1 is SQVTM and CDR2 is ANQGSEA. Germline trimming cut 4 bases from V and 0 bases from J; bases unmatched to any gene: 7. The second PCR ran about 7 to 12 cycles with a sample-barcoded 5' primer and J-beta primers. TCRdb reanalysed the 5' RACE reads using MiXCR and keeps one entry per CDR3 protein. Among roughly 1.5 million distinct CDR3 sequences listed, 42% were seen once. Material for sequencing was blood. The source is a woman in her late teens or twenties in good health. The V call is TRBV29-1, the J call TRBJ2-7; 15 bases map to TRBD2. In DNA form, the CDR3 reads TGCAGCGTTGTCACTGGGACTAGCGGGAGGATCTCCTACGAGCAGTACTTC. Encoded protein: CSVVTGTSGRISYEQYF.